This TCR beta chain was retrieved from a study of T-cell reconstitution after alpha-beta-depleted transplantation in children. Molecular barcoding with unique molecular identifiers was used for the TCRbeta library. MiXCR was run by TCRdb on the PCR reads, yielding one entry per CDR3 protein. The table includes about 540,000 distinct CDR3 sequences, approximately 16% detected once. CDR1 is LNHNV and CDR2 is YYDKDF in the germline V gene (reference sequence). The CDR3 has 17 amino acids. V lost 0 bases to trimming and J lost 0 bases, with 12 bases between them. This clonotype was obtained from a human donor who donated a stem cell graft to a child with acute lymphoblastic leukemia. Sequenced here: PBMCs from the stem cell graft donor, sampled from the stem cell graft. The gene calls are TRBV15 and TRBJ1-3; weak D call: TRBD1 (5 bases). The CDR3 loop is CATSRDPQGFSGNTIYF. The CDR3 nucleotides read TGTGCCACCAGCAGAGATCCCCAGGGATTCTCTGGAAACACCATATATTTT.